This T cell receptor (beta chain) derives from a study of T cell responses to AZD1222 COVID-19 vaccine. Study-level results: Spike-specific TCR breadth and depth both grew after two AZD1222 doses. Spike-wide vaccine-associated CD4 TCRs dominated at 160-218 and 743-854.

Turning to this clone: Its antigen is as yet unknown.

TCRdb's table, derived via immunoSEQ multiplex PCR, lists solely in-frame clones and lacks some. The data show over 140,000 clones, 92% seen once. Germline V lookup: CDR1 SEHNR, CDR2 FQNEAQ (reference sequence). The V and J ends lost 0 bases and 3 bases respectively, with 11 bases between them. This CDR3 is built from 15 residues. The sequencing used peripheral blood, collected on day 0 of AZD1222 vaccination. The receptor was derived from an adult in good health. This rearrangement joins TRBV7-9 to TRBJ1-1, with unresolved D. Here the CDR3 reads CASSLADRVDTEAFF. The CDR3 nucleotides read TGTGCCAGCAGCTTAGCTGACCGAGTCGACACTGAAGCTTTCTTT.